Below are 2 T cell receptor beta chains sequenced from a single sample in a study of identical twins. TCRdb fed the 5' RACE reads into MiXCR, producing one record per CDR3 protein. The table lists some 760,000 distinct CDR3 sequences, about 20% of them singletons. Separately, the same data were catalogued under a study of T cells expressing NK-cell markers.

The sample was PBMCs. The receptors were gathered from a woman younger than 30 in good health.

V is TRBV6-2 or TRBV6-3 and J is TRBJ2-7; D is possibly TRBD2 (6 bases). The germline gives CDR1 MNHEY, CDR2 SVGEGT. The CDR3 contains 16 residues. Between the trimmed V and J ends, which lost 5 bases and 2 bases, there was a span of 19 bases. CDR3 residues: CASSDPRGKFAYEQYF. CDR3 nucleotides: TGTGCCAGCAGTGATCCCCGGGGGAAATTTGCCTACGAGCAGTACTTC.

The V call is TRBV5-1, the J call TRBJ1-1; possible D gene TRBD1, 6 bases. The CDR3 runs 14 residues. V lost 0 bases, J lost 13 bases, and 19 bases lay in between. Germline-derived CDR1 and CDR2 are SGHRS and YFSETQ. CDR3 sequence (DNA): TGCGCCAGCAGCTTGGTGGGGGGGCCGACCTTTCTTTTCTTT. Amino acids: CASSLVGGPTFLFF.